These T cell receptor beta chains were read from a single sample in a study of shared clonotypes between healthy human individuals. TCRdb's table, derived via immunoSEQ multiplex PCR, lists solely in-frame clones and lacks some. The sample yields roughly 590,000 clones, less than 97% seen once. Sequenced sample: naive CD8+ T cells sorted from blood. Receptors originate from a woman in her twenties or thirties in good health. The CDR3 runs from the conserved cysteine through the conserved F or W. The size of a clone is reported for some rows only, either as once, few or many, or as a class for expanded clones.

TRBJ1-1,TRBV7-9,few,CASGPGAEAFF
TRBJ2-7,TRBV7-9,-,CASSPPGGYEQYF
TRBJ2-1,TRBV7-9,-,CASSLEGLAGRYNEQFF
TRBJ2-7,TRBV15,-,CATSRDPLGTGIYEQYF
TRBJ1-1,TRBV20-1,once,CSALPGFEAFF
TRBJ2-1,TRBV4-2,-,CASSQELGSRWNEQFF
TRBJ2-2,TRBV5-6,-,CASSLWGQGAGELFF
TRBJ1-4,TRBV29-1,-,CSVTGRWSEKLFF
TRBJ2-7,TRBV7-8,-,CASSPTTRHEQYF
TRBJ1-5,TRBV28,-,CASSSTDEATYSNQPQHF
TRBJ2-1,TRBV27,-,CASNQGTDQFF
TRBJ2-7,TRBV5-1,-,CASTKGLEQYF
TRBJ2-7,TRBV9,-,CASSVLGTTSYEQYF
TRBJ2-7,TRBV7-3,-,CASSQTPWEQYF
TRBJ2-5,TRBV6-5,-,CASSPGQTETQYF
TRBJ2-1,TRBV30,-,CAWSPTGGNSWNEQFF
TRBJ2-1,TRBV6-5,-,CASSSGNLVYEQFF
TRBJ2-7,TRBV27,once,CASSLQAGAYEQYF
-,TRBV28,-,CASRGTGSSYEQYF
TRBJ2-7,TRBV5-8,-,CASRGDREGTSGAYEQYF
TRBJ2-5,TRBV13,-,CASSLQGTQETQYF
TRBJ1-2,TRBV5-1,once,CASSTTGPKSGYTF
TRBJ2-3,TRBV7-7,-,CASSSGLAGTTQYF
TRBJ1-6,TRBV4-1,-,CASSQEIGSSPLHF
TRBJ2-2,TRBV27,-,CASRGGTGELFF
TRBJ1-4,TRBV9,-,CASSVEAGGANEKLFF
TRBJ2-7,TRBV11-2,-,CASSFVGRNYEQYF
TRBJ1-1,TRBV6-5,-,CASSYGADGEAFF
TRBJ2-7,TRBV27,once,CASSSGPGTGQYEQYF
TRBJ2-7,TRBV6-5,-,CASKSYSGAYEQYF
TRBJ2-7,TRBV5-4,-,CASSLGPGQGAHEQYF
TRBJ2-5,TRBV11-2,-,CASSRGAGVNQETQYF
TRBJ2-7,TRBV4-1,-,CASSPRQGAQALEYF
TRBJ2-4,TRBV6-4,-,CASSSLVRSKNIQYF
TRBJ2-1,TRBV15,-,CATSREDRNEQFF
TRBJ1-1,TRBV29-1,once,CSVGGGANTEAFF
-,TRBV7-9,-,CASFEQGVNEQYF
TRBJ2-1,TRBV7-3,-,CASSTATGNNEQFF
TRBJ2-1,TRBV4-2,-,CASSHLPSGGEGSDEQFF
TRBJ2-3,TRBV11-2,-,CASSRSSGRGFNTQYF
TRBJ2-7,TRBV27,-,CASSLGTSGGTEQYF
TRBJ2-7,TRBV7-2,-,CASSCYEQYF
TRBJ2-1,TRBV5-1,-,CASTPEGGTWNEQFF
TRBJ1-5,TRBV28,-,CASSLAQGDQPQHF
TRBJ1-2,TRBV19,once,CASSMSDGTFYGYTF
TRBJ2-7,TRBV4-2,-,CASSPSGSYEQYF
TRBJ2-3,TRBV19,-,CASSPPPDRGARQGTQYF
TRBJ1-4,TRBV27,-,CASSLGQGNEKLFF
TRBJ2-1,TRBV2,once,CASSPLAPGWGRNEQFF
TRBJ1-5,TRBV27,-,CASSLLREPDIIHQPQHF
TRBJ2-3,TRBV7-6,-,CASSLFSGTGGYGDTQYF
TRBJ2-7,TRBV6-1,-,CASRSGYSYEQYF
TRBJ2-7,TRBV14,-,CASSQDRLALEQYF
TRBJ1-2,TRBV4-2,-,CASSQESGYSSYGYTF
TRBJ1-2,TRBV2,-,CASSEDGGVNYGYTF
TRBJ2-7,TRBV11-2,-,CASSSGLAGGWEQYF
TRBJ2-1,TRBV19,-,CASSMGSAYNEQFF
TRBJ2-3,TRBV28,-,CASSFRLAGATDTQYF